The 8 T cell receptor beta chains below all came from one sample that was sequenced in a study of Ad26.COV2.S vaccination and SARS-CoV-2 variants. Specified treatment: roughly 18 received Ad26.COV2.S at low or high dose, single or two shots; roughly five received placebo; per-sample allocation not given. It was on day 63 after the first vaccine or placebo injection that samples were taken. Sequenced by immunoSEQ multiplex PCR; TCRdb stores in-frame clones only, minus some. The sample contains 350,000 to 600,000 clones, roughly nine tenths of which appear only once. The sequencing used peripheral blood, collected in a trial of Ad26.COV2.S vaccine versus placebo. All receptors come from a person aged 18 to 59 who received the Ad26.COV2.S COVID-19 vaccine or a placebo.

The chain recombines TRBV5-1 with TRBJ2-7; D remains ambiguous. The CDR3 extends over 13 amino acids. CDR1 and CDR2 (germline): SGHRS, YFSETQ. The V end lost 4 bases, the J end lost 2 bases, and 10 bases lay between the germline ends. The CDR3 protein is CASSVGSTYEQYF. CDR3 nucleotide sequence: TGCGCCAGCAGCGTAGGGTCGACCTACGAGCAGTACTTC.

The chain employs TRBV12-3 or TRBV12-4 and TRBJ2-7; D gene uncertain. The CDR3 covers 12 residues. The ends were cut back, 1 base at V and 3 bases at J, with 4 bases in the middle. CDR3 DNA: TGTGCCAGCAGTTTAGATTTCTACGAGCAGTACTTC. Translated, it gives CASSLDFYEQYF.

V gene TRBV28 combines with J gene TRBJ2-7; D might be TRBD1 (6 bases). The V end lost 6 bases, the J end lost 5 bases, and 17 bases lay between the germline ends. CDR1 and CDR2 from the germline V gene are MDHEN and SYDVKM. The CDR3 has 14 amino acids. This chain's CDR3 is CASSQLTGSDEQYF. As DNA, the CDR3 is TGTGCCAGCAGCCAACTCACAGGGTCCGACGAGCAGTACTTC.

The chain joins TRBV9 to TRBJ1-2; D is ambiguous. The germline V and J ends were trimmed by 0 bases and 2 bases, with 8 bases remaining between them. Germline lookup yields CDR1 SGDLS and CDR2 YYNGEE. This CDR3 is 14 amino acids long. The CDR3 protein is CASSVAGGNYGYTF. The CDR3 nucleotides read TGTGCCAGCAGCGTAGCTGGAGGAAACTATGGCTACACCTTC.

V usage is TRBV20-1 and J usage is TRBJ2-4; perhaps TRBD2 as D (6 bases). The CDR3 consists of 12 residues. Deletions cut 3 bases from V and 7 bases from J, with 10 bases between. The germline gives CDR1 DFQATT, CDR2 SNEGSKA (reference sequence). The CDR3 bases are TGCAGTGCTAGTACCGCGGGGAACATTCAGTACTTC. This gives the protein CSASTAGNIQYF.

This rearrangement joins TRBV7-3 to TRBJ2-1, with D possibly matching TRBD1 (6 bases). Germline V gene lookup returns CDR1 SGHTA and CDR2 FQGTGA. CDR3 length: 15 amino acids. With 4 bases removed from V and 12 bases from J, the gap between germline ends came to 22 bases. The CDR3, as DNA: TGTGCCAGCAGCTCCACTCCGGGACATCTAGTTGGGCAGTTCTTC. Translating it yields CASSSTPGHLVGQFF.

The chain couples TRBV6-2 or TRBV6-3 to TRBJ1-2; D is unresolved. This CDR3 is built from 13 residues. V dropped 6 bases and J dropped 6 bases, with 14 bases sitting between them. Germline assignment: CDR1 MNHEY and CDR2 SVGEGT. The chain's CDR3 is CASSQPRGNGYTF. The CDR3 nucleotides are TGTGCCAGCAGCCAGCCACGAGGGAATGGCTACACCTTC.

The chain recombines TRBV23-1 with TRBJ2-7; 8 bases line up with TRBD1. TRBV23-1 counts as an open reading frame of uncertain function. CDR3 length: 16 residues. V dropped 4 bases and J dropped 2; count of bases not matched to a gene: 10. The CDR3 reads CASSLGQGGRTYEQYF. In DNA form, the CDR3 reads TGCGCCAGCAGTCTTGGACAGGGAGGACGAACCTACGAGCAGTACTTC.